This T cell receptor (beta chain) was captured in a study of blood T cell repertoires in COVID-19. Across the study: Nucleic acid was either cDNA or gDNA, and it came from T cells, B-cell-depleted T cells, or PBMCs.

How the authors handled the data: Cell counts per sample came from amplifying reference gene primers. TCRdb's copy holds only in-frame clones and misses some; the assay was immunoSEQ multiplex PCR. V, J and clone size were drawn from that table, and D and trimming were deduced from the DNA. The sample yields about 390,000 clones, approximately 89% seen once. Germline CDR1 reads SNHLY; CDR2 reads FYNNEI. The V and J ends lost 7 bases and 5 bases respectively, with 18 bases between them. The length of the CDR3 is 16 residues. This chain joins TRBV2 and TRBJ1-6; D gene uncertain. The specimen was peripheral blood. This clonotype originated in a woman aged 55 to 70 with COVID-19, enrolled during active disease. CDR3 residues: CASMSSGLINNSPLHF. DNA of the CDR3: TGTGCCAGCATGTCCTCTGGGCTTATAAATAATTCACCCCTCCACTTT.